The clone carrying this T cell receptor (beta chain) has a count of ten or more. Antigen specificity is unknown. As for time point: newly diagnosed GD, antithyroid drugs for less than 3 months. PBMC RNA was the source of the TCR library. Patients were from an endocrinology department in Xi'an, China. This record comes from a study of regulatory T cells in long-lasting Graves disease. Study findings and constraints: Since the sample size was small, accuracy may have been reduced.

The CDR3 is 15 residues long. Deletions cut 1 base from V and 0 bases from J, with 10 bases between. Looked up from germline, CDR1 is SGHRS and CDR2 is YFSETQ. In building TCR beta libraries, iRepertoire HTBI primers were used together with Arm-PCR of CDR3 regions. MiXCR, applied by TCRdb to the multiplex PCR reads, yields one record per CDR3 protein. The sample carries over 200,000 distinct CDR3 sequences, 15% to 20% recorded once. The sequenced sample was peripheral blood mononuclear cells (PBMCs), obtained at new diagnosis, from a patient treated with antithyroid drugs. The V call is TRBV5-1, the J call TRBJ1-1; D gene ambiguous. The clonotype originates from a female donor with Graves disease. Here the CDR3 reads CASSLRGELNTEAFF. The CDR3 DNA is TGCGCCAGCAGCTTGCGGGGTGAATTGAACACTGAAGCTTTCTTT.